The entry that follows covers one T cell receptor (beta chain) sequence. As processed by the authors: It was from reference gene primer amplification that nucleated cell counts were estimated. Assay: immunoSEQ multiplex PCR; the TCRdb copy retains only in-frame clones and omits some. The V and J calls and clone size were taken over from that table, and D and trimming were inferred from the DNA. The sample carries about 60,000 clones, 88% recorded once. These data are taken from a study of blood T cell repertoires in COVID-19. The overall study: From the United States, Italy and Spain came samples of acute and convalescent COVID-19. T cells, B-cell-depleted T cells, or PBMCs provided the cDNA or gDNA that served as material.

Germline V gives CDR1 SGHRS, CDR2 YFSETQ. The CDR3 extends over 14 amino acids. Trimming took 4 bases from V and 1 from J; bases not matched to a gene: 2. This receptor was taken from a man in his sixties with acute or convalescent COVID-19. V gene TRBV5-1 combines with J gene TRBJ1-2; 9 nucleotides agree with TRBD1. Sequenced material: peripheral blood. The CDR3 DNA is TGCGCCAGCAGCCCGACAGGGGGTAACTATGGCTACACCTTC. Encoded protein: CASSPTGGNYGYTF.